This entry lists 2 T cell receptor beta chains sequenced from one sample in a study of OX40 agonist ivuxolimab in advanced cancers. Using immunoSEQ multiplex PCR, the repertoire was profiled, and TCRdb retains in-frame clones only, with some absent. The data show about 99,000 clones, roughly 90% seen once. This sample comprised CD4+ or CD8+ T cells sorted from blood, obtained in a trial of the OX40 agonist ivuxolimab. The receptors were sampled from an adult with an advanced solid tumor such as melanoma, head and neck, liver or kidney cancer.

The rearrangement joins TRBV28 to TRBJ2-7, with TRBD2 identical over 7 bases. Trimming removed 6 bases from V and 2 bases from J; junction bases left unmatched: 7. Looked up from germline, CDR1 is MDHEN and CDR2 is SYDVKM. CDR3 size: 14 residues. CDR3 DNA sequence: TGTGCCAGCAGAGCAACTAGCGTTCCCTACGAGCAGTACTTC. Translating it yields CASRATSVPYEQYF.

The chain is built from TRBV5-4 and TRBJ2-1; 16 nucleotides agree with TRBD2. The CDR3 is 15 residues long. CDR1 is SGHNT, CDR2 YYREEE, per germline (reference sequence). With 5 bases clipped from V and 7 bases from J, the junction kept 3 bases outside the gene matches. The CDR3 DNA reads TGTGCCAGCAGATCGGGACTAGCGGGAGGGAATGAGCAGTTCTTC. Its translation is CASRSGLAGGNEQFF.